This entry features one T cell receptor beta chain sequence. What it recognizes is unknown. PCR used 60 Vbeta primers and 13 Jbeta primers. Assay: immunoSEQ multiplex PCR; the TCRdb copy retains only in-frame clones and omits some. The sample consists of some 130,000 clones, roughly 78% of them appearing once. The V gene's germline CDR1 is LNHDA and CDR2 SQIVND (reference sequence). The CDR3 is 15 amino acids. V lost 3 bases, J lost 4 bases, and 12 bases lay in between. The data are from a study of cytomegalovirus exposure and HLA in healthy donors. Regarding the study as a whole: A later look showed TCR association rates differing by HLA locus, highest for DRB1 and lowest for HLA-C.

The sequenced material came from PBMCs. The sequence was collected from a man in his forties in good health and CMV-seropositive. The V and J genes are TRBV19 and TRBJ2-2; perhaps TRBD1 as D (6 bases). In nucleotides, the CDR3 is TGTGCCAGTAGTATCAGTCAGGGGTCCACCGGGGAGCTGTTTTTT. This codes for CASSISQGSTGELFF. Drawing the rest from reference TRBV19 and TRBJ2-2, the complete variable domain is DGGITQSPKYLFRKEGQNVTLSCEQNLNHDAMYWYRQDPGQGLRLIYYSQIVNDFQKGDIAEGYSVSREKKESFPLTVTSAQKNPTAFYLCASSISQGSTGELFFGEGSRLTVL.